This record looks at one T cell receptor beta chain sequence and its context. This record belongs to a study of control samples from healthy donors and cancer patients. Produced via immunoSEQ multiplex PCR; TCRdb's table is partial and in-frame only. The data show some 90,000 clones, roughly nine tenths seen once. Sequenced sample: blood. The clonotype originates from a woman in her 50s in good health.

In DNA form, the CDR3 reads TGTGCCAGCAGTTTCGCGAGGGTAGGTTTCGACTACAATGAGCAGTTCTTC. This codes for CASSFARVGFDYNEQFF. The chain links TRBV28 to TRBJ2-1; tentative D call: TRBD2 (5 bases). The length of the CDR3 is 17 residues. V was pared by 3 bases and J by 3 bases, with 18 bases between. Germline V CDR1 and CDR2: MDHEN, SYDVKM. Variable domain in full (rest from reference TRBV28 and TRBJ2-1): DVKVTQSSRYLVKRTGEKVFLECVQDMDHENMFWYRQDPGLGLRLIYFSYDVKMKEKGDIPEGYSVSREKKERFSLILESASTNQTSMYLCASSFARVGFDYNEQFFGPGTRLTVL.